Listed below are T cell receptor beta chains from one sample, sequenced in a study of CD8 T cells in ankylosing spondylitis. TCRdb called the 5' RACE reads again in MiXCR, with one record for every CDR3 protein. The repertoire holds roughly 180,000 distinct CDR3 sequences, with 10% to 15% as singletons. Sequenced: blood, either unsorted or a sorted T cell fraction (not recorded which). Receptor source: a female donor with ankylosing spondylitis or in good health (not recorded which). CDR3s leave out the opening cysteine and the closing phenylalanine or tryptophan. Fields, in order: V gene, D gene, CDR3 length, J gene, CDR3 protein. A D gene is named only where the DNA matches it firmly.

V gene: TRBV18
D gene: TRBD1
CDR3 length: 13
J gene: TRBJ2-7
CDR3 protein: ASSPRQGNAYEQY

V gene: TRBV7-9
D gene: TRBD2
CDR3 length: 11
J gene: TRBJ2-7
CDR3 protein: ASSFSSGNEQY

V gene: TRBV2
D gene: NA
CDR3 length: 12
J gene: TRBJ1-1
CDR3 protein: ASTQRGGSSEAF

V gene: TRBV5-1
D gene: NA
CDR3 length: 12
J gene: TRBJ1-6
CDR3 protein: ASSNAGFDSPLH

V gene: TRBV28
D gene: NA
CDR3 length: 11
J gene: TRBJ2-1
CDR3 protein: ASSFLGRNEQF

V gene: TRBV27
D gene: NA
CDR3 length: 12
J gene: TRBJ1-2
CDR3 protein: ASSLGSRVDGYT

V gene: TRBV18
D gene: NA
CDR3 length: 15
J gene: TRBJ1-3
CDR3 protein: ASSPNYRGDRGNTIY

V gene: TRBV4-2
D gene: NA
CDR3 length: 12
J gene: TRBJ2-2
CDR3 protein: ASSLGEGAGELF

V gene: TRBV5-1
D gene: TRBD2
CDR3 length: 14
J gene: TRBJ2-5
CDR3 protein: ASSSASGSEGETQY

V gene: TRBV28
D gene: NA
CDR3 length: 16
J gene: TRBJ2-3
CDR3 protein: ASSSVSERARGTDTQY

V gene: TRBV4-2
D gene: TRBD2
CDR3 length: 13
J gene: TRBJ2-3
CDR3 protein: ASSQDPSGRNTQY

V gene: TRBV4-1
D gene: NA
CDR3 length: 15
J gene: TRBJ2-7
CDR3 protein: ASSRGLGGGRAYEQY

V gene: TRBV4-3
D gene: NA
CDR3 length: 17
J gene: TRBJ1-3
CDR3 protein: ASSQDETAGALSGNTIY

V gene: TRBV29-1
D gene: TRBD2
CDR3 length: 12
J gene: TRBJ2-3
CDR3 protein: SVDLAGGTDTQY

V gene: TRBV6-4
D gene: NA
CDR3 length: 11
J gene: TRBJ1-1
CDR3 protein: ASSEQRNTEAF

V gene: TRBV20-1
D gene: TRBD1
CDR3 length: 11
J gene: TRBJ1-4
CDR3 protein: SAALTGLEKLF

V gene: TRBV4-2
D gene: NA
CDR3 length: 13
J gene: TRBJ2-1
CDR3 protein: ASSQDAGSWLEQF